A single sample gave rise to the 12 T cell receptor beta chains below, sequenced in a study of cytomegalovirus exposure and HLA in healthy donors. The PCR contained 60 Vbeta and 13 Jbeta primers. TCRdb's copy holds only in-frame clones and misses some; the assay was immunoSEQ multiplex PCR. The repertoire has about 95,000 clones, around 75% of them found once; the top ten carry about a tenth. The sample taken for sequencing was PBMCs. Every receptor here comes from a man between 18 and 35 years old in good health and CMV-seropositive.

The CDR3 region is CASSRGDLDGTQYF. The CDR3, as DNA: TGTGCCAGCTCACGCGGGGATTTGGATGGGACCCAGTACTTC. The chain joins TRBV18 to TRBJ2-5; possible D gene TRBD2, 6 bases. CDR1 is KGHSH, CDR2 LQKENI, per germline. This CDR3 has 14 residues. The V gene lost 4 bases and the J gene lost 7 bases, with 16 bases spanning the gap. Full variable domain (rest looked up from reference TRBV18 and TRBJ2-5): NAGVMQNPRHLVRRRGQEARLRCSPMKGHSHVYWYRQLPEEGLKFMVYLQKENIIDESGMPKERFSAEFPKEGPSILRIQQVVRGDSAAYFCASSRGDLDGTQYFGPGTRLLVL.

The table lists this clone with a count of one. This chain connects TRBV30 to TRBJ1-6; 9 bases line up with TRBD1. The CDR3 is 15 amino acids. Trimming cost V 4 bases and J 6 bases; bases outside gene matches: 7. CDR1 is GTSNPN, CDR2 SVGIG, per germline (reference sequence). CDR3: CAWTLGTGLNSPLHF. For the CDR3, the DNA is TGTGCCTGGACCCTAGGGACAGGGCTTAATTCACCCCTCCACTTT.

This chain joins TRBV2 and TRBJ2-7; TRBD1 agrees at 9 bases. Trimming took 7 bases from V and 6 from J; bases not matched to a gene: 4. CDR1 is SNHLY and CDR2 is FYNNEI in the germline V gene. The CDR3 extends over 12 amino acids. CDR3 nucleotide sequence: TGTGCCAGCATCGGACAGGGGATCGAGCAGTACTTC. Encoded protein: CASIGQGIEQYF.

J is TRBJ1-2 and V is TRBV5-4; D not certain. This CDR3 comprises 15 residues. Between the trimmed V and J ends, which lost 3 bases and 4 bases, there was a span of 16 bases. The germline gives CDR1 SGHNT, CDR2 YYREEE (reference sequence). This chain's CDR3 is CASSSEPSLTYGYTF. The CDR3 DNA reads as TGTGCCAGCAGCTCGGAGCCTAGTCTTACCTATGGCTACACCTTC.

The CDR3 nucleotides read TGTGCCAGCAGTTCGTTGGACCGGGAGAACACTGAAGCTTTCTTT. Translated, it gives CASSSLDRENTEAFF. The V and J genes are TRBV28 and TRBJ1-1; D is undetermined. Germline CDR1 MDHEN, CDR2 SYDVKM. V was shortened by 4 bases and J by 1 base, with 13 bases between the two germline ends. The CDR3 is 15 amino acids.

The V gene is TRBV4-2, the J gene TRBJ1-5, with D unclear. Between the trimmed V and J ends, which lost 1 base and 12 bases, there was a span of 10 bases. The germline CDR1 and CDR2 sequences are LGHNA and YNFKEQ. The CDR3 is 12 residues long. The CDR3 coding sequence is TGTGCCAGCAGCCAAGTTGGTGAGCTCCAGCATTTT. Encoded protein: CASSQVGELQHF.

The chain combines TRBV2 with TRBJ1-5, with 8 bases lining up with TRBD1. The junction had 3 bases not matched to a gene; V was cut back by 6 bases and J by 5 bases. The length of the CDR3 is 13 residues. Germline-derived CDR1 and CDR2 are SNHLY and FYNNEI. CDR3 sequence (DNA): TGTGCCAGCAGGCTACAGGGGGATCAGCCCCAGCATTTT. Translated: CASRLQGDQPQHF.

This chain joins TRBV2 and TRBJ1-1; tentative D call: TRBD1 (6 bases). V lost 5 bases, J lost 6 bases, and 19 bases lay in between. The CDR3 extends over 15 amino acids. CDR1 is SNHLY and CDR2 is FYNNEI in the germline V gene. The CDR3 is CASSLARTGTPEAFF. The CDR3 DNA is TGTGCCAGCAGTTTAGCCCGTACAGGGACCCCTGAAGCTTTCTTT. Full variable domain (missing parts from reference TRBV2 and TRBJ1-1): EPEVTQTPSHQVTQMGQEVILRCVPISNHLYFYWYRQILGQKVEFLVSFYNNEISEKSEIFDDQFSVERPDGSNFTLKIRSTKLEDSAMYFCASSLARTGTPEAFFGQGTRLTVV.

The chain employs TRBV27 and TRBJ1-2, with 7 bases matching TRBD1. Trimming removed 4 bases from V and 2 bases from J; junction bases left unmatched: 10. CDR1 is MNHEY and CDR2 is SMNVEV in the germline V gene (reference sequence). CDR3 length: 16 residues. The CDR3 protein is CASSSRRDRLNYGYTF. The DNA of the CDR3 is TGTGCCAGCAGTTCAAGGAGGGACAGATTAAACTATGGCTACACCTTC.

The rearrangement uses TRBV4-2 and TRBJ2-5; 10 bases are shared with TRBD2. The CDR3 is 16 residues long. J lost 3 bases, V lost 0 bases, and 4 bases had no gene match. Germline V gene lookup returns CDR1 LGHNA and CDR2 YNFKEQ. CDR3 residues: CASSQEGTSGEETQYF. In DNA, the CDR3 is TGTGCCAGCAGCCAAGAGGGAACTAGCGGGGAAGAGACCCAGTACTTC.

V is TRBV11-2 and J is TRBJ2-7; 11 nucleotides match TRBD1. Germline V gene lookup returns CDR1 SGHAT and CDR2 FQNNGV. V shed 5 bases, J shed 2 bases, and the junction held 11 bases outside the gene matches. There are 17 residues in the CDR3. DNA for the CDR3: TGTGCCAGCAGCCTCGGGACAGGGGGGCCGTCGGCCTACGAGCAGTACTTC. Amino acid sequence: CASSLGTGGPSAYEQYF.

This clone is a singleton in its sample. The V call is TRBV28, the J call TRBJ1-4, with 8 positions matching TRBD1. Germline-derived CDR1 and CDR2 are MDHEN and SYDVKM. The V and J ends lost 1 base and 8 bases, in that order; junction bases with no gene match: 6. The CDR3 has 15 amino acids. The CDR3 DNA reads TGTGCCAGCAGTTTATTGGACAGGGCCGGGGAAAAACTGTTTTTT. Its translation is CASSLLDRAGEKLFF.